The 13 T cell receptor beta chains listed next were all sequenced from one sample in a study of cytomegalovirus exposure and HLA in healthy donors. PCR involved 60 Vbeta and 13 Jbeta primers. Measured with immunoSEQ multiplex PCR; TCRdb has only the in-frame clones, and not every one. Among about 110,000 clones, approximately 85% were seen once, and the ten largest hold about 1.5%. Material: PBMCs. The receptors originated from a man in his fifties or sixties in good health and CMV-seronegative.

The rearrangement links TRBV4-1 to TRBJ1-3; perhaps TRBD1 as D (5 bases). V lost 0 bases and J lost 2, with 8 bases in between. Germline assignment: CDR1 MGHRA and CDR2 YSYEKL. This CDR3 has 15 residues. The CDR3 protein is CASSQDPGAGNTIYF. The CDR3 nucleotides are TGCGCCAGCAGCCAAGATCCGGGGGCTGGAAACACCATATATTTT.

The genes are TRBV19 and TRBJ1-3; D uncertain. Trimming cost V 5 bases and J 4 bases, with 9 bases left between them. Germline loops: CDR1 LNHDA, CDR2 SQIVND (reference sequence). The CDR3 spans 13 residues. This CDR3 is CASSPTVGNTIYF. The CDR3 nucleotides are TGTGCCAGTAGTCCCACAGTCGGAAACACCATATATTTT. Full variable domain (rest looked up from reference TRBV19 and TRBJ1-3): DGGITQSPKYLFRKEGQNVTLSCEQNLNHDAMYWYRQDPGQGLRLIYYSQIVNDFQKGDIAEGYSVSREKKESFPLTVTSAQKNPTAFYLCASSPTVGNTIYFGEGSWLTVV.

This chain links TRBV6-6 with TRBJ1-5; 7 bases align to TRBD1. Germline CDR1 and CDR2: MNHNY and SVGAGI (reference sequence). This CDR3 is 13 amino acids long. J gave up 6 bases and V 6 bases, and 5 bases lay outside the gene matches. CDR3 sequence: CASRGPGGQPQHF. The DNA of the CDR3 is TGTGCCAGCAGGGGCCCAGGGGGTCAGCCCCAGCATTTT.

This clone was counted a single time. V is TRBV7-2 and J is TRBJ2-7, with 12 positions matching TRBD2. The CDR3 extends over 15 amino acids. Germline trimming cut 5 bases from V and 4 bases from J; bases unmatched to any gene: 6. Per germline, CDR1 SGHTA and CDR2 FQGNSA. CDR3 DNA sequence: TGTGCCAGCAGCCACGAGACTAGCGGGGGATACGAGCAGTACTTC. Translating gives CASSHETSGGYEQYF. The full variable domain, rest sourced from reference TRBV7-2 and TRBJ2-7, is GAGVSQSPSNKVTEKGKDVELRCDPISGHTALYWYRQSLGQGLEFLIYFQGNSAPDKSGLPSDRFSAERTGGSVSTLTIQRTQQEDSAVYLCASSHETSGGYEQYFGPGTRLTVT.

The chain links TRBV6-4 to TRBJ2-2, with 9 bases that match TRBD2. The CDR3 runs 16 residues. V lost 2 bases, J lost 6 bases, and 7 bases stayed unmatched. CDR1 MRHNA and CDR2 SNTAGT come from the germline V gene. CDR3 loop: CASSDRSGGGAGELFF. The CDR3 DNA reads TGTGCCAGCAGTGACCGTAGCGGGGGAGGTGCCGGGGAGCTGTTTTTT.

The V gene is TRBV7-9, the J gene TRBJ1-3; D remains ambiguous. The ends were cut back, 5 bases at V and 1 base at J, with 12 bases in the middle. The CDR3 loop spans 15 amino acids. Per germline, CDR1 SEHNR and CDR2 FQNEAQ (reference sequence). This chain's CDR3 is CASSPPFRSGNTIYF. The CDR3 bases are TGTGCCAGCAGCCCCCCTTTTCGGTCTGGAAACACCATATATTTT.

This clone was observed a single time. The chain uses TRBV5-8 and TRBJ2-2; a weak D match, TRBD1 (6 bases). Trimming cost V 1 base and J 4 bases, with 11 bases left between them. The CDR3 loop spans 15 amino acids. Germline V gene data show CDR1 as SGHTS and CDR2 as YDEGEE. CDR3 nucleotide sequence: TGTGCCAGCAGCTTGCTGGGGGCAACCACCGGGGAGCTGTTTTTT. Amino acid sequence: CASSLLGATTGELFF.

V is TRBV2 and J is TRBJ2-4; tentatively, D is TRBD1 (5 bases). Germline CDR1 and CDR2: SNHLY and FYNNEI. V lost 0 bases, J lost 2 bases, and 11 bases lay in between. The CDR3 consists of 16 residues. CDR3 nucleotide sequence: TGTGCCAGCAGTGAAGCGCGCAGGGAACCCAAAAACATTCAGTACTTC. Translated, it gives CASSEARREPKNIQYF.

The rearrangement joins TRBV4-1 to TRBJ1-5, with 11 bases identical to TRBD1. V trimming: 6 bases; J trimming: 5 bases; junction bases outside the gene matches: 12. Germline CDR1 MGHRA, CDR2 YSYEKL. This CDR3 is 17 amino acids long. CDR3 region: CASSPRTGGSLDQPQHF. The CDR3 DNA is TGCGCCAGCAGTCCACGGACAGGGGGCTCCTTAGATCAGCCCCAGCATTTT.

The genes are TRBV6-5 and TRBJ2-5; 7 bases fit TRBD1. The CDR3 is made up of 12 amino acids. Germline CDR1 and CDR2: MNHEY and SVGAGI. V gave up 4 bases and J gave up 7 bases; unmatched junction bases: 3. The CDR3 reads CASSSPGGTQYF. CDR3 nucleotide sequence: TGTGCCAGCAGTTCACCAGGGGGGACCCAGTACTTC.

V gene TRBV18 combines with J gene TRBJ2-1; tentative D call: TRBD2 (5 bases). Per the germline V gene, CDR1 is KGHSH and CDR2 is LQKENI. CDR3 length equals 15 residues. V was pared by 0 bases and J by 9 bases, with 15 bases between. In DNA form, the CDR3 reads TGTGCCAGCTCACCACCCCCTGGCGGCAGCGGTGAGCAGTTCTTC. Protein: CASSPPPGGSGEQFF.

This chain links TRBV14 with TRBJ2-7; D possibly uses TRBD1 or TRBD2 (5 bases each). CDR3 length: 15 amino acids. V lost 1 base and J lost 3, with 13 bases in between. In germline, CDR1 is SGHDN, CDR2 FVKESK. The CDR3 region is CASSQGGIGGYEQYV. CDR3 DNA sequence: TGTGCCAGCAGCCAAGGAGGGATTGGGGGCTACGAGCAGTACGTC.

CDR3: CATGTVPFDYGYTF. CDR3 nucleotide sequence: TGTGCCACCGGGACAGTACCCTTTGACTATGGCTACACCTTC. The V gene is TRBV6-1, the J gene TRBJ1-2, with 7 bases matching TRBD1. Per the germline V gene, CDR1 is MNHNS and CDR2 is SASEGT. The CDR3 loop spans 14 amino acids. The V gene end was trimmed by 10 bases and the J gene end by 3 bases; junction bases not matched to a gene: 11.